Shown below are 25 T cell receptor beta chains from a single sample sequenced in a study of shared clonotypes between healthy human individuals. Cells designated naive CD8 were CD45RO-negative and were positively selected for CCR7, with terminally differentiated effector memory CD45RA+ cells excluded. Clones were sequenced by immunoSEQ multiplex PCR, and TCRdb holds only the in-frame ones, with some missing. Of about 2.1 million clones listed, about 93% are singletons. The sample consisted of naive CD8+ T cells from PBMCs. All receptors derive from a young man in good health. Some clones in this sample may be carry-over from other donors' samples.

The chain carries TRBV4-1 and TRBJ2-5; no reliable D call. The J call is uncertain, as TRBJ2-7 better fits the DNA end. Germline lookup yields CDR1 MGHRA and CDR2 YSYEKL. There are 16 residues in the CDR3. The CDR3 nucleotides read TGCGCCAGCAGCTCCGCTGTCAGTCGCCGCTCCTACGAGCAGTACTTC. Protein: CASSSAVSRRSYEQYF.

This chain uses TRBV27 with TRBJ2-1, with TRBD2 identical over 11 bases. CDR1 is MNHEY and CDR2 is SMNVEV in the germline V gene (reference sequence). CDR3 size: 14 residues. V shed 6 bases and J 8 bases; nucleotides not matched to a gene: 6. In DNA, the CDR3 is TGTGCCAGCAGGATGACTAGCGGGGCACATGAGCAGTTCTTC. This encodes CASRMTSGAHEQFF.

The chain joins TRBV29-1 to TRBJ2-2; D might be TRBD1 (5 bases). The CDR3 is made up of 15 amino acids. In germline, CDR1 is SQVTM, CDR2 ANQGSEA. Trimming left V 1 base short and J 4 bases short, with 13 bases between. CDR3 in DNA: TGCAGCGTTGAAGGACAAGGGGTTGGCACCGGGGAGCTGTTTTTT. Protein: CSVEGQGVGTGELFF.

V usage is TRBV6-1 and J usage is TRBJ1-5; TRBD1 is a possible D gene (6 bases). The CDR3 is made up of 15 amino acids. CDR1 and CDR2 from the germline V gene are MNHNS and SASEGT. Between the trimmed V and J ends, which lost 5 bases and 4 bases, there was a span of 15 bases. CDR3 sequence: CASSRPSDRNQPQHF. Here the CDR3 DNA reads TGTGCCAGCAGTCGACCATCGGACAGAAATCAGCCCCAGCATTTT.

V usage is TRBV30 and J usage is TRBJ2-7; 14 bases map to TRBD2. CDR1 GTSNPN and CDR2 SVGIG come from the germline V gene (reference sequence). V was clipped by 8 bases and J by 5 bases; unmatched bases: 8. The length of the CDR3 is 14 residues. CDR3 coding DNA: TGTGCCCTGACCCGACTAGCGGGAGGGAACGAGCAGTACTTC. Encoded protein: CALTRLAGGNEQYF. Combining the CDR3 with reference TRBV30 and TRBJ2-7 gives the whole variable domain SQTIHQWPATLVQPVGSPLSLECTVEGTSNPNLYWYRQAAGRGLQLLFYSVGIGQISSEVPQNLSASRPQDRQFILSSKKLLLSDSGFYLCALTRLAGGNEQYFGPGTRLTVT.

The chain links TRBV6-5 to TRBJ2-1, with D perhaps matching TRBD1 (5 bases). Germline CDR1 is MNHEY and CDR2 is SVGAGI. V gave up 6 bases and J gave up 2 bases, with 14 bases separating them. This CDR3 has 15 amino acids. CDR3 region: CASSLTGDTYNEQFF. CDR3 sequence (DNA): TGTGCCAGCAGCCTAACAGGTGACACCTACAATGAGCAGTTCTTC.

The rearrangement uses TRBV9 and TRBJ2-1, with 13 nucleotides matching TRBD2. CDR1 and CDR2 from the germline V gene are SGDLS and YYNGEE. The CDR3 extends over 15 amino acids. Trimming cost V 3 bases and J 8 bases; bases outside gene matches: 5. DNA of the CDR3: TGTGCCAGCAGCGAAGGACTAGCGGGAGTAGATGAGCAGTTCTTC. This gives the protein CASSEGLAGVDEQFF.

The chain carries TRBV2 and TRBJ2-7, with TRBD1 as a possible D gene (7 bases). V lost 5 bases to trimming and J lost 2 bases, with 13 bases between them. Germline V lookup: CDR1 SNHLY, CDR2 FYNNEI. The length of the CDR3 is 14 residues. This chain's CDR3 is CASSSTGRPYEQYF. The CDR3, as DNA: TGTGCCAGCAGTTCGACAGGGAGGCCCTACGAGCAGTACTTC.

The chain carries TRBV4-1 and TRBJ2-7; maybe TRBD1 (6 bases). Germline lookup yields CDR1 MGHRA and CDR2 YSYEKL. V was trimmed by 7 bases and J by 5 bases, leaving 9 bases between them. The CDR3 is made up of 11 amino acids. CDR3 sequence (DNA): TGCGCCAGCACTCAGGGGCACGAGCAGTACTTC. Protein sequence: CASTQGHEQYF.

V usage is TRBV29-1 and J usage is TRBJ2-7, with a tentative D call TRBD2 (5 bases). Germline V CDR1 and CDR2: SQVTM, ANQGSEA. The CDR3 is 12 residues long. V lost 7 bases and J lost 3, with 13 bases in between. CDR3 amino acids: CSARTEIYEQYF. The CDR3, as DNA: TGCAGCGCCAGGACTGAGATCTACGAGCAGTACTTC.

This clone occurred once. CDR3 sequence (DNA): TGCGCCAGCAGCCAAGTGTCGGGCTTCACCGGGGAGCTGTTTTTT. Its translation is CASSQVSGFTGELFF. This sequence joins TRBV4-1 and TRBJ2-2; D ambiguous. The CDR3 length is 15 residues. The V gene's germline CDR1 is MGHRA and CDR2 YSYEKL. Trimming shortened V by 1 base and J by 4 bases, and 10 bases separated the two germline ends.

The chain combines TRBV14 with TRBJ1-2; TRBD1 might be the D (6 bases). The CDR3 has 15 amino acids. The germline V gene encodes CDR1 SGHDN and CDR2 FVKESK. V lost 3 bases to trimming and J lost 8 bases, with 19 bases between them. In DNA, the CDR3 is TGTGCCAGCAGCCATCGCCTTCGACAGGCAGAGGGCTACACCTTC. As protein: CASSHRLRQAEGYTF.

The chain couples TRBV27 to TRBJ2-1; no reliable D call. Trimming shortened V by 9 bases and J by 2 bases, and 17 bases separated the two germline ends. Germline lookup yields CDR1 MNHEY and CDR2 SMNVEV (reference sequence). CDR3 length: 15 residues. CDR3 in amino acids: CASRTLSPTYNEQFF. The CDR3, as DNA: TGTGCCAGTCGAACCCTGAGCCCCACCTACAATGAGCAGTTCTTC.

V and J are TRBV19 and TRBJ2-1; D is uncertain. Per the germline V gene, CDR1 is LNHDA and CDR2 is SQIVND (reference sequence). There are 12 residues in the CDR3. The V and J ends lost 3 bases and 6 bases respectively, with 6 bases between them. The CDR3, as DNA: TGTGCCAGTAGTATCATCGGCAATGAGCAGTTCTTC. It yields the protein CASSIIGNEQFF.

The chain recombines TRBV6-1 with TRBJ2-1, with D perhaps being TRBD1 or TRBD2 (5 bases each). CDR1 is MNHNS and CDR2 is SASEGT in the germline V gene. V was shortened by 7 bases and J by 10 bases, with 23 bases between the two germline ends. This CDR3 region has 15 residues. CDR3 coding DNA: TGTGCCAGCACCCCAGGGACCCGCCTGGGGCGCGAGCAGTTCTTC. Its translation: CASTPGTRLGREQFF.

The J gene is TRBJ2-1, the V gene TRBV5-1, with 10 bases lining up with TRBD1. Looked up from germline, CDR1 is SGHRS and CDR2 is YFSETQ. After removal of 0 bases from V and 10 bases from J, the junction contained 4 bases not matched to a gene. This CDR3 is 14 amino acids long. The CDR3 spells CASSLAGTGAEQFF. In nucleotides, the CDR3 is TGCGCCAGCAGCTTGGCCGGGACAGGGGCCGAGCAGTTCTTC.

The chain employs TRBV27 and TRBJ2-2; 11 bases fit TRBD2. This CDR3 spans 17 amino acids. The V gene end was trimmed by 2 bases and the J gene end by 4 bases; junction bases not matched to a gene: 6. Germline CDR1 and CDR2: MNHEY and SMNVEV (reference sequence). DNA for the CDR3: TGTGCCAGCAGTTTAATCCGGACTAGCGGGTCCACCGGGGAGCTGTTTTTT. It yields the protein CASSLIRTSGSTGELFF.

The chain joins TRBV19 to TRBJ2-7, with D possibly TRBD2 on 6 matching bases. The CDR3 spans 15 residues. Trimming cost V 3 bases and J 4 bases, with 16 bases left between them. In germline, CDR1 is LNHDA, CDR2 SQIVND (reference sequence). CDR3 DNA: TGTGCCAGTAGTATTCTACCGGGGAGGTTGTACGAGCAGTACTTC. It translates to CASSILPGRLYEQYF.

Regarding this clone: Other DNA sequences of this sample code for an identical CDR3. The chain links TRBV7-9 to TRBJ2-7; perhaps TRBD2 as D (6 bases). CDR1 is SEHNR and CDR2 is FQNEAQ in the germline V gene (reference sequence). Trimming took 0 bases from V and 1 from J, leaving 10 bases between them. The CDR3 has 15 amino acids. This chain's CDR3 is CASSLARGRSYEQYF. The CDR3 bases are TGTGCCAGCAGCTTAGCTCGGGGGAGGTCCTACGAGCAGTACTTC.

Turning to this clone: Other DNA variants within this sample encode the same CDR3. This chain uses TRBV7-9 with TRBJ2-1; no definite D call. Trimming took off 1 base at V and 0 bases at J, with 7 bases between the two ends. The CDR3 contains 15 residues. CDR1 and CDR2 from the germline V gene are SEHNR and FQNEAQ (reference sequence). DNA of the CDR3: TGTGCCAGCAGCTTAGGGTTGGGCTCCTACAATGAGCAGTTCTTC. It specifies CASSLGLGSYNEQFF.

V is TRBV6-6 and J is TRBJ1-2; D gene ambiguous. Trimming shortened V by 0 bases and J by 0 bases, and 8 bases separated the two germline ends. The CDR3 loop spans 15 amino acids. Germline V gene sequence: CDR1 MNHNY, CDR2 SVGAGI (reference sequence). CDR3 DNA sequence: TGTGCCAGCAGTTACTCCCCAGTGGCTAACTATGGCTACACCTTC. It specifies CASSYSPVANYGYTF.

This clone has a handful of counts. The chain couples TRBV6-4 to TRBJ1-1; D unclear. Germline lookup yields CDR1 MRHNA and CDR2 SNTAGT. This CDR3 is built from 14 residues. The V gene lost 7 bases and the J gene lost 7 bases, with 19 bases spanning the gap. As DNA, the CDR3 is TGTGCCAGCACCTATAGTTACGGGGTTGGTGAAGCTTTCTTT. Translation gives CASTYSYGVGEAFF.

The CDR3 coding sequence is TGTGCCTGGATCCCGGCGGGACAAGTGGTCCTTCTATTGGATGGCTACACCTTC. Translating gives CAWIPAGQVVLLLDGYTF. J is TRBJ1-2 and V is TRBV30; D is possibly TRBD1 (6 bases). The CDR3 consists of 18 residues. Germline V gives CDR1 GTSNPN, CDR2 SVGIG (reference sequence). V was trimmed by 4 bases and J by 6 bases, leaving 30 bases between them.

The chain joins TRBV29-1 to TRBJ2-3; TRBD2 matches at 14 bases. Germline CDR1 SQVTM, CDR2 ANQGSEA. Trimming at V came to 3 bases and at J to 6 bases, leaving 8 bases not matched to a gene. The CDR3 loop spans 16 amino acids. The CDR3 spells CSVDLWTSGRWDTQYF. In nucleotides, the CDR3 is TGCAGCGTTGATCTGTGGACTAGCGGGAGGTGGGATACGCAGTATTTT.

The chain employs TRBV11-3 and TRBJ2-1; the match to TRBD2 covers 9 bases. Trimming cost V 3 bases and J 6 bases; bases outside gene matches: 9. Germline loops: CDR1 SGHNT, CDR2 YENEEA. CDR3 length: 16 residues. The CDR3 DNA reads TGTGCCAGCAGCTTTAGGAGCGGGAGGTCCCTCAATGAGCAGTTCTTC. It yields the protein CASSFRSGRSLNEQFF.